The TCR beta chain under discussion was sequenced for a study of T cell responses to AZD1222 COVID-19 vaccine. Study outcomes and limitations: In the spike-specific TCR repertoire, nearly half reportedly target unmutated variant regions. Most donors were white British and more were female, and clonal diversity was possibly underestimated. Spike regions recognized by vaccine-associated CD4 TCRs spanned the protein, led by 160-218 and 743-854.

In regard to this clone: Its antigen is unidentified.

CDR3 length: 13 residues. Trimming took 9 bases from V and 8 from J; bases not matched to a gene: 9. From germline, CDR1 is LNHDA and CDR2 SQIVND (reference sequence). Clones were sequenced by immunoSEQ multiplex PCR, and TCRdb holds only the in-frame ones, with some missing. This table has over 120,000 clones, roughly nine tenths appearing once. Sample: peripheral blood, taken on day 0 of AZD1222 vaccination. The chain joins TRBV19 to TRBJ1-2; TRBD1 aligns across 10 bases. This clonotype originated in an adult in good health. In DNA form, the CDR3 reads TGTGCCAGCTCCCCTGACAGGGGGCGAGGCTACACCTTC. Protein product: CASSPDRGRGYTF.